These T cell receptor beta chains were read from a single sample in a study of shared clonotypes between healthy human individuals. The protocol was immunoSEQ multiplex PCR, while the TCRdb copy is restricted to in-frame clones and leaves out a portion. This sample has some 800,000 clones, with 90% to 95% found just once. The sequencing sample was made of naive CD8+ T cells sorted from blood. The receptors were sampled from a man younger than 40 in good health. Both conserved end residues are part of each CDR3.

j_gene: TRBJ2-2; v_gene: TRBV29-1; CDR3aa: CSVGAGTSGTNTGELFF
j_gene: TRBJ2-3; v_gene: TRBV29-1; CDR3aa: CSGDLAEDQTDTQYF
j_gene: TRBJ2-4; v_gene: TRBV29-1; CDR3aa: CSVNHHRF
j_gene: TRBJ1-2; v_gene: TRBV5-4; CDR3aa: CASSGTGTETYGYTF
j_gene: TRBJ2-7; v_gene: TRBV5-1; CDR3aa: CASSLVAGGDEQYF
j_gene: TRBJ2-1; v_gene: TRBV6-1; CDR3aa: CASTRDMNYNEQFF
j_gene: TRBJ1-1; v_gene: TRBV5-6; CDR3aa: CASSPTGNTEAFF
j_gene: TRBJ2-1; v_gene: TRBV2; CDR3aa: CASSVDSGINNEQFF
j_gene: TRBJ2-6; v_gene: TRBV7-9; CDR3aa: CASSPRSWGANVLTF
j_gene: TRBJ2-1; v_gene: TRBV4-1; CDR3aa: CASSQGLAGGDEQFF
j_gene: TRBJ2-7; v_gene: TRBV5-4; CDR3aa: CASSFGLAGVSEQYF
j_gene: TRBJ1-2; v_gene: TRBV11-2; CDR3aa: CASSLGLGHNGYTF
j_gene: TRBJ2-6; v_gene: TRBV6-6; CDR3aa: CASSYSSDRVF
j_gene: TRBJ2-3; v_gene: TRBV9; CDR3aa: CASSAGGLAEITDTQYF
j_gene: TRBJ2-7; v_gene: TRBV7-9; CDR3aa: CASSQAGTSGEYEQYF
j_gene: TRBJ1-1; v_gene: TRBV7-2; CDR3aa: CASSHSRFAEAFF
j_gene: TRBJ1-2; v_gene: TRBV5-4; CDR3aa: CASSLGFRQIGDRYTF